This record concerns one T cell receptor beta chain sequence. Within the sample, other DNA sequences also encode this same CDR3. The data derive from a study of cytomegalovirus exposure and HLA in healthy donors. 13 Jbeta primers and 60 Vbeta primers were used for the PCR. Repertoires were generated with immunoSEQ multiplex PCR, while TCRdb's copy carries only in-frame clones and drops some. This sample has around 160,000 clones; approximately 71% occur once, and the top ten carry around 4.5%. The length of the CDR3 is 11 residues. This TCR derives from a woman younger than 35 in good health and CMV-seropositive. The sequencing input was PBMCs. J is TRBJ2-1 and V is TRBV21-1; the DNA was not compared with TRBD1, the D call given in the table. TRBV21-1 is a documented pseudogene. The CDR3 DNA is TGTGCCAGCAGGCAGGGGGATGAGCAGTTCTTC. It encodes CASRQGDEQFF.